This TCR beta chain was recovered during a study of cytomegalovirus exposure and HLA in healthy donors. Study summary: Samples from HLA-typed donors yielded about 80 million unique TCRs in an early data release.

Germline V gene lookup returns CDR1 MNHNS and CDR2 SASEGT. The V gene end was trimmed by 6 bases and the J gene end by 5 bases; junction bases not matched to a gene: 12. The CDR3 sequence is 15 residues long. The PCR ran on 60 Vbeta and 13 Jbeta primers. Clones were sequenced by immunoSEQ multiplex PCR, and TCRdb holds only the in-frame ones, with some missing. The data contain about 120,000 clones, under 70% of them singletons. What was sequenced was PBMCs. The receptor comes from a man aged 25 to 40 in good health and CMV-seropositive. The chain employs TRBV6-1 and TRBJ2-7; TRBD2 aligns across 8 bases. Here the CDR3 reads CASSPPGTRRDEQYF. In DNA, the CDR3 is TGTGCCAGCAGCCCCCCGGGGACTAGACGAGACGAGCAGTACTTC.